This TCR beta chain was recovered during a study of T cells in Graves' hyperthyroidism and ophthalmopathy. Those with hyperthyroidism were 18 to 65 years old, newly diagnosed, and ill for under 2 months. PBMCs stemmed from less than 13 ml fresh peripheral blood. The CDR3 length is 14 residues. After removal of 2 bases from V and 5 bases from J, the junction contained 4 bases not matched to a gene. Germline V lookup: CDR1 MDHEN, CDR2 SYDVKM. Authors of the study amplified TCR beta CDR3 regions from RNA transcripts. HTBI primers were the set used in a first-round RT-PCR of the TCR CDR3. TCRdb itself ran the multiplex PCR reads through MiXCR, one entry per CDR3 protein. The data contain more than 250,000 distinct CDR3 sequences, around 15% of them singletons. This clonotype has a count of ten or more.

The TCR was taken from a woman aged 50 to 65 with Graves' hyperthyroidism that later progressed to Graves' ophthalmopathy. The chain employs TRBV28 and TRBJ2-3; 7 bases agree with TRBD2. The sample was blood. Here the CDR3 reads CASSLPGGGDTQYF. The CDR3 region has the DNA TGTGCCAGCAGTTTACCGGGAGGCGGAGATACGCAGTATTTT.